The next 30 T cell receptor beta chains were all read from a single sample in a study of cytomegalovirus exposure and HLA in healthy donors. This table comes from immunoSEQ multiplex PCR, and its TCRdb copy is limited to in-frame clones, with some not included. The sample has approximately 270,000 clones, about 86% seen once. Sample: PBMCs. The receptors were sampled from a young woman in good health and CMV-seronegative.

The V and J genes are TRBV7-9 and TRBJ1-6; D is undetermined. With 4 bases removed from V and 6 bases from J, the gap between germline ends came to 7 bases. CDR3 size: 13 residues. In germline, CDR1 is SEHNR, CDR2 FQNEAQ (reference sequence). CDR3 residues: CASSYRVNSPLHF. CDR3 DNA sequence: TGTGCCAGCAGCTACCGGGTTAATTCACCCCTCCACTTT.

The chain uses TRBV6-1 and TRBJ1-1, with D maybe TRBD1 (5 bases). The germline gives CDR1 MNHNS, CDR2 SASEGT. The CDR3 totals 13 residues. V lost 7 bases to trimming and J lost 6 bases, with 15 bases between them. The CDR3 protein is CASIGGARAEAFF. In DNA form, the CDR3 reads TGTGCCAGCATCGGAGGGGCGAGGGCTGAAGCTTTCTTT.

The rearrangement uses TRBV6-4 and TRBJ2-1; 9 bases match TRBD2. The germline V gene has CDR1 MRHNA and CDR2 SNTAGT. The CDR3 covers 16 residues. The V gene end was trimmed by 2 bases and the J gene end by 7 bases; junction bases not matched to a gene: 9. CDR3: CASSDLAGIDINEQFF. CDR3 nucleotide sequence: TGTGCCAGCAGTGACCTAGCGGGAATAGACATTAATGAGCAGTTCTTC.

The V call is TRBV30, the J call TRBJ1-2; D is ambiguous. The CDR3 extends over 13 amino acids. Looked up from germline, CDR1 is GTSNPN and CDR2 is SVGIG (reference sequence). Trimming shortened V by 1 base and J by 1 base, and 7 bases separated the two germline ends. The CDR3 protein is CAWSDQVNYGYTF. CDR3 coding DNA: TGTGCCTGGAGTGATCAGGTTAACTATGGCTACACCTTC.

The chain is built from TRBV7-2 and TRBJ2-7; possible D gene TRBD2, 6 bases. The ends were cut back, 1 base at V and 7 bases at J, with 17 bases in the middle. CDR1 and CDR2 (germline): SGHTA, FQGNSA. This CDR3 has 15 residues. DNA of the CDR3: TGTGCCAGCAGCTTAGGGGGCGGGGATCCTAAGGAGCAGTACTTC. It is translated as CASSLGGGDPKEQYF.

In DNA, the CDR3 is TGTGCCAGCAGCTTAGACGCAGGCCCGGGATACGAGCAGTACTTC. Amino acids: CASSLDAGPGYEQYF. This chain links TRBV11-3 with TRBJ2-7, with D maybe TRBD2 (5 bases). V was trimmed by 0 bases and J by 4 bases, leaving 13 bases between them. Germline assignment: CDR1 SGHNT and CDR2 YENEEA. The CDR3 extends over 15 amino acids.

V usage is TRBV29-1 and J usage is TRBJ1-1; D uncertain. There are 13 residues in the CDR3. Germline V lookup: CDR1 SQVTM, CDR2 ANQGSEA. The V gene lost 7 bases and the J gene lost 0 bases, with 12 bases spanning the gap. The CDR3 loop is CSGLQVMNTEAFF. CDR3 bases: TGCAGCGGGCTTCAGGTCATGAACACTGAAGCTTTCTTT.

V is TRBV4-1 and J is TRBJ2-7, with a possible D match to TRBD1 (5 bases). The germline V gene has CDR1 MGHRA and CDR2 YSYEKL. V dropped 1 base and J dropped 5 bases, with 12 bases sitting between them. The CDR3 has 14 residues. CDR3 in DNA: TGCGCCAGCAGCCAAGCGAGCTGGACAAACGAGCAGTACTTC. This sequence encodes CASSQASWTNEQYF.

The V gene is TRBV30, the J gene TRBJ1-2, with a weak D call TRBD1 (5 bases). CDR1 and CDR2 (germline): GTSNPN, SVGIG (reference sequence). The CDR3 sequence is 15 residues long. Trimming cost V 4 bases and J 4 bases, with 19 bases left between them. The CDR3 reads CAWIYSVGASYGYTF. For the CDR3, the DNA is TGTGCCTGGATCTATTCCGTAGGGGCCAGCTATGGCTACACCTTC.

The rearrangement joins TRBV6-5 to TRBJ1-2; maybe TRBD1 (6 bases). Trimming cost V 2 bases and J 6 bases, with 13 bases left between them. Germline values: CDR1 MNHEY, CDR2 SVGAGI. The CDR3 is made up of 14 amino acids. CDR3 sequence (DNA): TGTGCCAGCAGTTACCGGGACACGGAGGATGGCTACACCTTC. This gives the protein CASSYRDTEDGYTF.

The chain carries TRBV25-1 and TRBJ2-7, with D maybe TRBD1 (5 bases). CDR1 MGHDK and CDR2 SYGVNS come from the germline V gene. V was pared by 1 base and J by 5 bases, with 12 bases between. CDR3 size: 14 residues. The CDR3 spells CASSEFVTVNEQYF. The DNA of the CDR3 is TGTGCCAGCAGTGAATTTGTGACAGTAAACGAGCAGTACTTC.

The gene calls are TRBV13 and TRBJ1-2; tentatively, D is TRBD1 (5 bases). Germline V gives CDR1 PRHDT, CDR2 FYEKMQ (reference sequence). CDR3 length: 12 residues. V gave up 5 bases and J gave up 4 bases, with 8 bases separating them. CDR3 protein: CASSAGPYGYTF. CDR3 bases: TGTGCCAGCAGCGCAGGGCCCTATGGCTACACCTTC. The entire variable domain, with the rest obtained from reference TRBV13 and TRBJ1-2, is as follows: AAGVIQSPRHLIKEKRETATLKCYPIPRHDTVYWYQQGPGQDPQFLISFYEKMQSDKGSIPDRFSAQQFSDYHSELNMSSLELGDSALYFCASSAGPYGYTFGSGTRLTVV.

The DNA for the CDR3 is TGTGCCAGCGGACAGCTCTCTTATCAGCCCCAGCATTTT. As protein: CASGQLSYQPQHF. The genes are TRBV6-5 and TRBJ1-5; TRBD1 is a possible D gene (6 bases). The CDR3 length is 13 residues. Trimming pared 8 bases from V and 5 bases from J, leaving 13 bases between. In germline, CDR1 is MNHEY, CDR2 SVGAGI.

The chain recombines TRBV5-5 with TRBJ2-7; D might be TRBD1 (6 bases). Between the trimmed V and J ends, which lost 3 bases and 2 bases, there was a span of 12 bases. CDR3 size: 14 residues. Germline CDR1 reads SGHKS; CDR2 reads YYEKEE (reference sequence). CDR3 region: CASSSTGSAYEQYF. CDR3 in DNA: TGTGCCAGCAGCTCTACAGGGAGCGCCTACGAGCAGTACTTC.

The V gene is TRBV6-1, the J gene TRBJ1-1, with D possibly being TRBD1 (5 bases). Germline lookup yields CDR1 MNHNS and CDR2 SASEGT. The CDR3 covers 13 residues. Trimming pared 6 bases from V and 4 bases from J, leaving 12 bases between. DNA of the CDR3: TGTGCCAGCAGGGCAGGGTACGGCACTGAAGCTTTCTTT. It yields the protein CASRAGYGTEAFF.

The rearrangement joins TRBV7-2 to TRBJ1-2, with 8 bases identical to TRBD1. Germline V lookup: CDR1 SGHTA, CDR2 FQGNSA. V was pared by 6 bases and J by 3 bases, with 6 bases of the junction left unmatched. The CDR3 is 14 residues long. The CDR3 sequence is CASSFGQGHYGYTF. DNA of the CDR3: TGTGCCAGCAGTTTTGGACAGGGACACTATGGCTACACCTTC.

DNA of the CDR3: TGTGCCAGCAGCTTCCTGGCTGGGGAGGGCTACACCTTC. Amino acids: CASSFLAGEGYTF. The chain has TRBV11-2 and TRBJ1-2; D is undetermined. CDR1 and CDR2 (germline): SGHAT, FQNNGV. Trimming shortened V by 3 bases and J by 8 bases, and 13 bases separated the two germline ends. The CDR3 spans 13 residues.

The rearrangement joins TRBV18 to TRBJ1-2, with 8 bases fitting TRBD1. Germline CDR1 and CDR2: KGHSH and LQKENI. J gave up 6 bases and V 6 bases, and 6 bases lay outside the gene matches. The CDR3 runs 13 residues. The CDR3 region is CASSPGQVDGYTF. CDR3 coding DNA: TGTGCCAGCTCCCCGGGACAGGTTGATGGCTACACCTTC.

The chain joins TRBV5-1 to TRBJ1-5; 9 bases match TRBD1. The CDR3 contains 17 residues. From germline, CDR1 is SGHRS and CDR2 YFSETQ. With V trimmed by 0 bases and J by 7 bases, 11 bases remained unmatched. The CDR3 protein is CASSLVPGQGGGQPQHF. CDR3 DNA: TGCGCCAGCAGCTTGGTTCCGGGACAGGGAGGGGGACAGCCCCAGCATTTT.

This chain uses TRBV6-7 with TRBJ1-5, with no clear D. TRBV6-7 belongs to the ORF category, with a function that is uncertain. Trimming pared 2 bases from V and 0 bases from J, leaving 14 bases between. CDR3 length: 17 residues. CDR3 nucleotides: TGTGCCAGCAGTTACGCCACAAGATCGTATAGCAATCAGCCCCAGCATTTT. This encodes CASSYATRSYSNQPQHF.

V usage is TRBV6-1 and J usage is TRBJ1-4, with D possibly matching TRBD1 (5 bases). CDR1 and CDR2 from the germline V gene are MNHNS and SASEGT. The CDR3 spans 16 residues. Trimming cost V 1 base and J 3 bases, with 12 bases left between them. The CDR3, as DNA: TGTGCCAGCAGTGAAGTTAGTAGACAGCCTAATGAAAAACTGTTTTTT. It codes for CASSEVSRQPNEKLFF.

This clone was seen once. The chain recombines TRBV9 with TRBJ2-6; TRBD2 matches 13 bases. The germline V gene has CDR1 SGDLS and CDR2 YYNGEE. The CDR3 runs to 18 residues. The trim removed 4 bases at V and 4 bases at J, leaving 8 bases unmatched. The CDR3 reads CASSPWGLAGTGANVLTF. The CDR3 DNA sequence: TGTGCCAGCAGCCCATGGGGACTAGCGGGAACCGGGGCCAACGTCCTGACTTTC.

This clone was recorded only once. The rearrangement joins TRBV6-5 to TRBJ1-2, with 8 bases matching TRBD1. After removal of 6 bases from V and 4 bases from J, the junction contained 7 bases not matched to a gene. The CDR3 spans 14 residues. Germline CDR1 reads MNHEY; CDR2 reads SVGAGI. The CDR3 DNA follows: TGTGCCAGCAGCCTACAAGGACAGGGCTATGGCTACACCTTC. It codes for CASSLQGQGYGYTF.

V gene TRBV2 combines with J gene TRBJ2-5; the D is unclear. The CDR3 contains 12 residues. Germline V gives CDR1 SNHLY, CDR2 FYNNEI. Between the trimmed V and J ends, which lost 0 bases and 6 bases, there was a span of 5 bases. The CDR3 bases are TGTGCCAGCAGTGAAGCGAGGAAGACCCAGTACTTC. It is translated as CASSEARKTQYF.

The chain has TRBV11-2 and TRBJ2-1; tentative D call: TRBD2 (6 bases). V lost 5 bases and J 1 base, leaving 15 bases between the germline ends. Germline CDR1 SGHAT, CDR2 FQNNGV. CDR3 length: 16 residues. The CDR3 coding sequence is TGTGCCAGCAGCCCTTCTCGGGGGAGTTCCTACAATGAGCAGTTCTTC. It encodes CASSPSRGSSYNEQFF.

The V and J genes are TRBV9 and TRBJ1-4; 8 bases line up with TRBD1. The CDR3 runs to 15 residues. Trimming removed 3 bases from V and 7 bases from J; junction bases left unmatched: 8. The germline V gene has CDR1 SGDLS and CDR2 YYNGEE. The CDR3 reads CASSASGGRGEKLFF. The CDR3 DNA sequence: TGTGCCAGCAGCGCCTCAGGGGGCCGCGGTGAAAAACTGTTTTTT.

V and J are TRBV7-9 and TRBJ1-4; 8 bases align to TRBD1. The CDR3 covers 14 residues. The germline V gene encodes CDR1 SEHNR and CDR2 FQNEAQ (reference sequence). J gave up 9 bases and V 4 bases, and 7 bases lay outside the gene matches. The CDR3 DNA reads as TGTGCCAGCAGCTCGGACAGGGCACTGAAAAAACTGTTTTTT. It translates to CASSSDRALKKLFF.

Regarding this clone: The identical CDR3 is also encoded by other nucleotide sequences in the sample. V usage is TRBV5-1 and J usage is TRBJ2-7; 9 positions match TRBD1. Per the germline V gene, CDR1 is SGHRS and CDR2 is YFSETQ. J gave up 4 bases and V 3 bases, and 5 bases lay outside the gene matches. CDR3 size: 14 residues. The CDR3 region has the DNA TGCGCCAGCAGCTCAGGACAGGGGTTTTACGAGCAGTACTTC. As protein: CASSSGQGFYEQYF.

This clone was recorded once. CDR3 sequence: CASSFAETQYF. CDR3 DNA: TGTGCCAGCAGCTTCGCGGAGACCCAGTACTTC. V usage is TRBV7-6 and J usage is TRBJ2-5; D gene unclear. Trimming cost V 3 bases and J 5 bases, with 4 bases left between them. CDR3 length: 11 amino acids. CDR1 is SGHVS and CDR2 is FNYEAQ in the germline V gene. Supplemented by reference TRBV7-6 and TRBJ2-5, the full variable domain reads GAGVSQSPRYKVTKRGQDVALRCDPISGHVSLYWYRQALGQGPEFLTYFNYEAQQDKSGLPNDRFSAERPEGSISTLTIQRTEQRDSAMYRCASSFAETQYFGPGTRLLVL.

The chain employs TRBV11-3 and TRBJ2-7, with TRBD2 matching over 14 bases. The trim removed 3 bases at V and 2 bases at J, leaving 6 bases unmatched. The CDR3 loop spans 17 amino acids. The germline V gene encodes CDR1 SGHNT and CDR2 YENEEA. The CDR3: CASSFARTSGRTYEQYF. Written as DNA, the CDR3 is TGTGCCAGCAGCTTTGCCAGGACTAGCGGGAGGACCTACGAGCAGTACTTC.